The sequence of this T cell receptor (beta chain) was determined in a study of early T cells in non-severe SARS-CoV-2 infection. Individual cDNA molecules were tagged with unique molecular identifiers. TCRdb called the 5' RACE reads again in MiXCR, with one record for every CDR3 protein. Among tens of thousands of distinct CDR3 sequences, roughly 7% were seen once, and the ten largest hold under 9.5%. The germline V gene encodes CDR1 MDHEN and CDR2 SYDVKM. The CDR3 is made up of 13 amino acids. This clonotype was detected only a few times. The germline gene is not matched at one end of the junction; a read error may be the cause.

Sequencing was performed on whole blood. This clonotype was sampled from an adult who was a healthcare worker with PCR-confirmed SARS-CoV-2 infection or an uninfected control (not recorded which). The chain employs TRBV28 and TRBJ1-2; D is unclear. The chain's CDR3 is CASNKGINYGYAF. As DNA, the CDR3 is TGTGCCAGCAACAAGGGAATTAACTATGGCTACGCCTTC.